Listed here are 30 T cell receptor beta chains from one sample, sequenced in a study of T cell repertoires in cytomegalovirus infection. These receptors lack a known antigen. TCRdb redid the calling of the reads with MiXCR, one entry per CDR3 protein. The data show fewer than 200,000 distinct CDR3 sequences, approximately 21% seen once. The specimen was CD8+ T cells from cultured PBMCs, collected from culture after CMV antigen stimulation. These receptors came from a human donor in good health (CMV status not recorded). Some clones in this sample may be carry-over from other donors' samples.

This clonotype came up a few times. The V and J genes are TRBV12-3 or TRBV12-4 and TRBJ1-3; 7 bases line up with TRBD1. The trim removed 4 bases at V and 0 bases at J, leaving 9 bases unmatched. The CDR3 is 17 amino acids. For the CDR3, the DNA is TGTGCCAGCAGTTACCGACAGGGCCTTCGCTCTGGAAACACCATATATTTT. It is translated as CASSYRQGLRSGNTIYF.

There are a few counts of this clonotype. This chain links TRBV12-3 or TRBV12-4 with TRBJ1-1; D is unclear. The CDR3 is 14 amino acids. V was clipped by 1 base and J by 1 base, with 7 bases between them. The CDR3 DNA reads TGTGCCAGCAGTTTAGGGGTGCGGAACACTGAAGCTTTCTTT. Its protein is CASSLGVRNTEAFF.

In its sample, this clonotype was seen a few times. V usage is TRBV7-6 and J usage is TRBJ1-1; TRBD1 aligns across 7 bases. Trimming took 3 bases from V and 2 from J; bases not matched to a gene: 12. CDR3 length: 17 amino acids. Per the germline V gene, CDR1 is SGHVS and CDR2 is FNYEAQ. CDR3 bases: TGTGCCAGCAGCTTCGACAGGGACCAAATCACTAACACTGAAGCTTTCTTT. It is translated as CASSFDRDQITNTEAFF.

In its sample, this clonotype was seen a few times. The chain has TRBV5-8 and TRBJ1-1, with D perhaps matching TRBD1 (6 bases). Between the trimmed V and J ends, which lost 9 bases and 0 bases, there was a span of 12 bases. CDR3 size: 13 residues. From germline, CDR1 is SGHTS and CDR2 YDEGEE. The CDR3 DNA is TGTGCCAACGCAGGGGATATGAACACTGAAGCTTTCTTT. Its protein product is CANAGDMNTEAFF.

This clonotype was detected only a few times. This sequence joins TRBV12-3 or TRBV12-4 and TRBJ1-1; D is uncertain. Trimming pared 3 bases from V and 2 bases from J, leaving 7 bases between. The CDR3 runs to 13 residues. The CDR3 spells CASSFVLNTEAFF. DNA for the CDR3: TGTGCCAGCAGTTTCGTCTTAAACACTGAAGCTTTCTTT.

The CDR3 is CASSLTGTNTGELFF. The CDR3 DNA reads TGTGCCAGCAGCTTAACAGGGACGAACACCGGGGAGCTGTTTTTT. The V and J genes are TRBV7-2 and TRBJ2-2; D is possibly TRBD1 (6 bases). V was trimmed by 2 bases and J by 0 bases, leaving 7 bases between them. This CDR3 comprises 15 residues. Germline V gives CDR1 SGHTA, CDR2 FQGNSA.

This clonotype was observed a handful of times. The chain combines TRBV11-3 with TRBJ2-3; TRBD1 matches at 11 bases. V dropped 3 bases and J dropped 6; count of bases not matched to a gene: 8. Germline loops: CDR1 SGHNT, CDR2 YENEEA. The CDR3 loop spans 16 amino acids. The CDR3: CASSFGGQGASDTQYF. CDR3 in DNA: TGTGCCAGCAGCTTCGGCGGACAGGGGGCGTCCGATACGCAGTATTTT.

This clonotype has just a few counts. The rearrangement uses TRBV6-1 and TRBJ2-3; either TRBD1 or TRBD2 may supply D (5 bases each). The CDR3 is 17 amino acids. Trimming took off 4 bases at V and 4 bases at J, with 21 bases between the two ends. Germline V gives CDR1 MNHNS, CDR2 SASEGT. CDR3: CASSGPRDPRGADTQYF. CDR3 in DNA: TGTGCCAGCAGTGGCCCCCGGGACCCACGAGGGGCAGATACGCAGTATTTT.

Only a few counts were recorded for this clonotype. The chain employs TRBV4-1 and TRBJ2-7, with TRBD2 identical over 9 bases. The CDR3 contains 16 residues. V lost 3 bases and J lost 7; bases outside the gene matches: 13. CDR1 and CDR2 (germline): MGHRA, YSYEKL. The DNA of the CDR3 is TGCGCCAGCAGCCATGATCTTCCGCTAGCGGGGAGAGAGCAGTACTTC. As protein: CASSHDLPLAGREQYF.

This rearrangement joins TRBV27 to TRBJ2-7; D is undetermined. V shed 0 bases and J shed 6 bases, with 9 bases lying between them. Looked up from germline, CDR1 is MNHEY and CDR2 is SMNVEV (reference sequence). The CDR3 is 13 residues long. The CDR3 coding sequence is TGTGCCAGCAGTTTATCGACCAGCGTCGAGCAGTACTTC. Translating it yields CASSLSTSVEQYF.

This clonotype was observed a handful of times. The chain employs TRBV6-2 or TRBV6-3 and TRBJ1-1; possibly TRBD1 for D (6 bases). CDR1 is MNHEY and CDR2 is SVGEGT in the germline V gene. Trimming pared 5 bases from V and 1 base from J, leaving 11 bases between. The CDR3 contains 14 residues. The CDR3 DNA is TGTGCCAGCAGTCCAATACAGGGGAACACTGAAGCTTTCTTT. Translating it yields CASSPIQGNTEAFF.

This clonotype has more than one count but fewer than ten. The chain is built from TRBV5-1 and TRBJ2-7, with 10 bases that match TRBD1. V gave up 2 bases and J gave up 0 bases; unmatched junction bases: 5. CDR3 size: 16 residues. Germline V lookup: CDR1 SGHRS, CDR2 YFSETQ. The CDR3 reads CASSFSGQGGSYEQYF. The CDR3 nucleotides are TGCGCCAGCAGCTTCTCCGGACAGGGGGGCTCCTACGAGCAGTACTTC.

The CDR3 protein is CASSLEPSYEQYF. The DNA of the CDR3 is TGTGCCAGCAGTTTAGAGCCATCCTACGAGCAGTACTTC. The genes are TRBV12-3 or TRBV12-4 and TRBJ2-7; D gene uncertain. The CDR3 sequence is 13 residues long. Trimming removed 1 base at V and 1 base at J, with 5 bases between.

The chain couples TRBV20-1 to TRBJ2-1, with D possibly matching TRBD1 (5 bases). V was trimmed by 1 base and J by 2 bases, leaving 15 bases between them. Germline assignment: CDR1 DFQATT and CDR2 SNEGSKA (reference sequence). The CDR3 is made up of 16 amino acids. As DNA, the CDR3 is TGCAGTGCTAGAGGGTTAGACAGTTACCCCTACAATGAGCAGTTCTTC. It encodes CSARGLDSYPYNEQFF.

V and J are TRBV4-3 and TRBJ2-7; D uncertain. V lost 2 bases to trimming and J lost 3 bases, with 14 bases between them. Looked up from germline, CDR1 is LGHNA and CDR2 is YSLEER. This CDR3 is built from 15 residues. CDR3 sequence: CASSQNIVSYYEQYF. The CDR3 coding sequence is TGCGCCAGCAGCCAAAACATTGTCAGTTACTACGAGCAGTACTTC.

The V gene is TRBV20-1, the J gene TRBJ2-3; TRBD2 aligns across 8 bases. CDR3 length equals 15 residues. V shed 1 base and J 4 bases; nucleotides not matched to a gene: 7. CDR1 DFQATT and CDR2 SNEGSKA come from the germline V gene (reference sequence). CDR3 protein: CSARVEWRGADTQYF. The CDR3 DNA reads TGCAGTGCTAGAGTAGAGTGGCGGGGGGCAGATACGCAGTATTTT.

The chain combines TRBV30 with TRBJ2-7, with D uncertain. The CDR3 contains 10 residues. Looked up from germline, CDR1 is GTSNPN and CDR2 is SVGIG (reference sequence). The germline V and J ends were trimmed by 6 bases and 1 base, with 4 bases remaining between them. CDR3 loop: CACDSYEQYF. The CDR3 DNA sequence: TGTGCCTGCGATTCCTACGAGCAGTACTTC.

A few counts support this clonotype. The V call is TRBV7-8, the J call TRBJ1-1; no definite D call. Germline values: CDR1 SGHVS, CDR2 FQNEAQ. The CDR3 consists of 13 residues. V was pared by 5 bases and J by 5 bases, with 12 bases between. The CDR3 sequence is CASSDRTLTEAFF. In DNA form, the CDR3 reads TGTGCCAGCAGCGATCGGACTCTGACTGAAGCTTTCTTT.

CDR3 protein: CASSPGGIGYTF. CDR3 nucleotide sequence: TGTGCCAGCAGTCCAGGGGGGATTGGCTACACCTTC. The V and J genes are TRBV6-1 and TRBJ1-2, with TRBD1 matching over 7 bases. The CDR3 loop spans 12 amino acids. Germline V gene sequence: CDR1 MNHNS, CDR2 SASEGT. With 5 bases clipped from V and 7 bases from J, the junction kept 4 bases outside the gene matches.

The gene calls are TRBV27 and TRBJ2-1; D assignment may be TRBD1 or TRBD2 (5 bases each). This CDR3 spans 14 amino acids. The germline V gene encodes CDR1 MNHEY and CDR2 SMNVEV (reference sequence). V lost 4 bases, J lost 3 bases, and 10 bases lay in between. Here the CDR3 DNA reads TGTGCCAGCAGTTCCCCGGGACGCTACAATGAGCAGTTCTTC. Translating gives CASSSPGRYNEQFF.

In this sample, this clonotype turned up a few times. The chain combines TRBV14 with TRBJ1-1, with unresolved D. Deletions cut 1 base from V and 0 bases from J, with 12 bases between. CDR1 is SGHDN and CDR2 is FVKESK in the germline V gene. This CDR3 has 16 residues. The chain's CDR3 is CASSQARAGMNTEAFF. The CDR3 nucleotides read TGTGCCAGCAGCCAAGCCCGGGCAGGCATGAACACTGAAGCTTTCTTT.

This clonotype was counted a few times. CDR3 sequence reads: CASSIEGATNEKLFF. CDR3 nucleotide sequence: TGTGCCAGCAGTATTGAAGGGGCAACTAATGAAAAACTGTTTTTT. The chain has TRBV27 and TRBJ1-4; possibly TRBD1 for D (5 bases). V lost 5 bases and J 0 bases, leaving 10 bases between the germline ends. Germline V lookup: CDR1 MNHEY, CDR2 SMNVEV (reference sequence). CDR3 length equals 15 residues.

This clonotype was counted between two and nine times. The V call is TRBV6-6, the J call TRBJ2-1; 11 bases align to TRBD2. This CDR3 spans 19 amino acids. Germline CDR1 MNHNY, CDR2 SVGAGI (reference sequence). The junction had 13 bases not matched to a gene; V was cut back by 0 bases and J by 6 bases. The CDR3 reads CASSYSLRIRLAGGNEQFF. The DNA of the CDR3 is TGTGCCAGCAGTTACTCACTCCGAATTAGGCTAGCGGGGGGCAATGAGCAGTTCTTC.

This chain links TRBV13 with TRBJ1-3; 11 bases align to TRBD1. The length of the CDR3 is 18 residues. Germline V gene data show CDR1 as PRHDT and CDR2 as FYEKMQ (reference sequence). V lost 4 bases and J lost 1; bases outside the gene matches: 9. The CDR3 is CASSSTPGTGGSGNTIYF. The CDR3 DNA is TGTGCCAGCAGCTCTACACCCGGGACAGGGGGTTCTGGAAACACCATATATTTT.

The V and J genes are TRBV7-6 and TRBJ2-1, with D perhaps TRBD1 (5 bases). The CDR3 runs 13 residues. Germline V gene data show CDR1 as SGHVS and CDR2 as FNYEAQ. The V end lost 1 base, the J end lost 4 bases, and 5 bases lay between the germline ends. CDR3 sequence: CASSLGTYNEQFF. The CDR3 DNA reads TGTGCCAGCAGCTTAGGGACATACAATGAGCAGTTCTTC. Filled out from reference TRBV7-6 and TRBJ2-1, the complete variable domain reads GAGVSQSPRYKVTKRGQDVALRCDPISGHVSLYWYRQALGQGPEFLTYFNYEAQQDKSGLPNDRFSAERPEGSISTLTIQRTEQRDSAMYRCASSLGTYNEQFFGPGTRLTVL.

The J gene is TRBJ2-3, the V gene TRBV7-1; TRBD1 aligns across 8 bases. TRBV7-1 is recorded as an ORF, its role being uncertain. Trimming removed 3 bases from V and 5 bases from J; junction bases left unmatched: 13. CDR3 length: 17 amino acids. The DNA for the CDR3 is TGTGCCAGCAGCTCCAGCCTGACAGGGGTCGGCGTAGATACGCAGTATTTT. Translating it yields CASSSSLTGVGVDTQYF.

This clonotype occurred a few times. The CDR3 bases are TGTGCCAGTTCCTATGAGACCGGGACAGGGGTGGGTGAGCAGTTCTTC. Residues: CASSYETGTGVGEQFF. The rearrangement joins TRBV28 to TRBJ2-1; 10 bases match TRBD1. The germline V gene has CDR1 MDHEN and CDR2 SYDVKM. With 9 bases clipped from V and 9 bases from J, the junction kept 17 bases outside the gene matches. CDR3 size: 16 residues.

The gene calls are TRBV7-2 and TRBJ1-2; no definite D call. CDR1 is SGHTA, CDR2 FQGNSA, per germline. Trimming left V 7 bases short and J 9 bases short, with 21 bases between. The CDR3 extends over 14 amino acids. In nucleotides, the CDR3 is TGTGCCAGCAATCTAGAAACGAGTGGGAGGAGCTACACCTTC. Translation gives CASNLETSGRSYTF.

The rearrangement joins TRBV12-5 to TRBJ1-1, with D hard to call. There are 13 residues in the CDR3. The germline V gene has CDR1 LGHNT and CDR2 FRNRAP. V was pared by 6 bases and J by 0 bases, with 8 bases between. The CDR3 region has the DNA TGTGCTAGTGGGGAAGGCCTGAACACTGAAGCTTTCTTT. Protein sequence: CASGEGLNTEAFF.

The chain employs TRBV6-5 and TRBJ2-1; no definite D call. The germline V gene has CDR1 MNHEY and CDR2 SVGAGI. This CDR3 spans 15 amino acids. The V gene lost 2 bases and the J gene lost 8 bases, with 16 bases spanning the gap. DNA for the CDR3: TGTGCCAGCAGTTACCGAAGCCTTGGTGGAGATGAGCAGTTCTTC. This sequence encodes CASSYRSLGGDEQFF.